This TCR beta chain was obtained from a study of T-cell reconstitution after alpha-beta-depleted transplantation in children. During its preparation, the TCRbeta library received unique molecular identifiers. MiXCR, applied by TCRdb to the PCR reads, yields one record per CDR3 protein. In the table there are approximately 240,000 distinct CDR3 sequences, approximately 10% of which are singletons. This clonotype has only a few counts. Here the sequenced sample was PBMCs from the stem cell graft donor, taken from the stem cell graft. The sequence was obtained from a human donor who donated a stem cell graft to a child with acute lymphoblastic leukemia.

Here the CDR3 reads CASSSPGQGYSPLHF. The CDR3, as DNA: TGTGCCAGCAGTTCACCGGGACAGGGGTATTCACCCCTCCACTTT. The genes are TRBV27 and TRBJ1-6; TRBD1 matches at 10 bases. The CDR3 consists of 15 residues. With V trimmed by 4 bases and J by 8 bases, 5 bases remained unmatched. Germline V gene data show CDR1 as MNHEY and CDR2 as SMNVEV (reference sequence).